This entry describes one TCR beta chain. The antigen remains undetermined. These data originate in a study of T cell responses to AZD1222 COVID-19 vaccine. On the study more broadly: Timing groups of about 4 and about 12 weeks for second doses were pooled. Study results and caveats: Targeting of unmutated variant regions was reportedly seen in nearly half of spike-specific TCRs. After the peak T cell response, and only then, were repertoires sampled.

Libraries were prepared by immunoSEQ multiplex PCR; TCRdb keeps only in-frame clonotypes and omits some of them. Of approximately 110,000 clones listed, roughly 90% were seen once; the top ten hold 4% to 5.5%. Germline-derived CDR1 and CDR2 are PRHDT and FYEKMQ (reference sequence). The CDR3 covers 15 residues. V was cut by 1 base and J by 4 bases, with 10 bases left in between. The sample here was peripheral blood, taken on day 0 of AZD1222 vaccination. The sequence was obtained from an adult in good health. V gene TRBV13 combines with J gene TRBJ1-4, with D unclear. The CDR3 sequence: CASSLARRNNEKLFF. The CDR3 nucleotides are TGTGCCAGCAGCTTAGCCCGACGGAATAATGAAAAACTGTTTTTT.